This TCR beta chain was recovered during a study of blood T cell repertoires in COVID-19. Sequencing was performed with immunoSEQ multiplex PCR; in TCRdb, only in-frame clones are kept and a portion is missing. The sample records approximately 200,000 clones, about 80% being singletons. CDR1 is MNHEY, CDR2 SVGAGI, per germline. This CDR3 contains 14 residues. V lost 1 base and J lost 0, with 7 bases in between. This chain uses TRBV6-5 with TRBJ2-7, with a tentative D call TRBD1 (6 bases). The receptor was isolated from a human donor with acute or convalescent COVID-19. The donor label of this sample is uncertain. Sequenced sample: peripheral blood. CDR3: CASSYLTGSYEQYF. The CDR3 DNA follows: TGTGCCAGCAGTTACTTGACAGGCTCCTACGAGCAGTACTTC.